This entry lists 26 T cell receptor beta chains sequenced from one sample in a study of control samples from healthy donors and cancer patients. Here immunoSEQ multiplex PCR was the method, and the copy in TCRdb shows in-frame clones only, minus some. The sample consists of approximately 150,000 clones, around 86% of them appearing once. Sample: blood. The receptor source for this set is a man aged 30 to 39 in good health.

V and J are TRBV9 and TRBJ2-5; 9 nucleotides align to TRBD1. From germline, CDR1 is SGDLS and CDR2 YYNGEE. The CDR3 spans 17 residues. The trim removed 3 bases at V and 5 bases at J, leaving 14 bases unmatched. The CDR3 sequence: CASSAHRGTGIQETQYF. The CDR3, as DNA: TGTGCCAGCAGCGCCCACCGTGGGACAGGGATACAGGAGACCCAGTACTTC.

This chain links TRBV19 with TRBJ2-7; no firm D call. This CDR3 contains 14 residues. Trimming shortened V by 1 base and J by 3 bases, and 10 bases separated the two germline ends. Germline loops: CDR1 LNHDA, CDR2 SQIVND (reference sequence). CDR3 DNA: TGTGCCAGTAGTATAGTGGGTCAGAACTACGAGCAGTACTTC. It codes for CASSIVGQNYEQYF.

This chain joins TRBV11-3 and TRBJ2-3, with TRBD2 matching over 8 bases. V dropped 5 bases and J dropped 0; count of bases not matched to a gene: 13. Germline CDR1 is SGHNT and CDR2 is YENEEA. This CDR3 is built from 18 residues. As DNA, the CDR3 is TGTGCCAGCAGCGAGAGGCGAGCGGGGGCCTTAAGCACAGATACGCAGTATTTT. Its translation is CASSERRAGALSTDTQYF.

This sequence joins TRBV6-2 or TRBV6-3 and TRBJ2-2; 8 bases align to TRBD1. Trimming cost V 6 bases and J 2 bases; bases outside gene matches: 5. Germline loops: CDR1 MNHEY, CDR2 SVGEGT. The CDR3 totals 15 residues. The CDR3 region has the DNA TGTGCCAGCAGCCTCGGGACAGGAAACACCGGGGAGCTGTTTTTT. Its translation is CASSLGTGNTGELFF.

The CDR3 bases are TGTGCCAGCAGCGTAGCCCCTTTGGGAGGGGGTGACACCGGGGAGCTGTTTTTT. This sequence encodes CASSVAPLGGGDTGELFF. The genes are TRBV9 and TRBJ2-2; TRBD2 is a possible D gene (7 bases). The V end lost 0 bases, the J end lost 3 bases, and 18 bases lay between the germline ends. The CDR3 length is 18 residues. Germline V gene lookup returns CDR1 SGDLS and CDR2 YYNGEE.

For this clone: Other nucleotide sequences in the sample specify the same CDR3. This sequence joins TRBV2 and TRBJ1-2; D is unclear. From germline, CDR1 is SNHLY and CDR2 FYNNEI. The V end lost 3 bases, the J end lost 2 bases, and 7 bases lay between the germline ends. This CDR3 region has 13 residues. The CDR3 loop is CASSDLGNYGYTF. In DNA, the CDR3 is TGTGCCAGCAGTGATCTTGGGAACTATGGCTACACCTTC.

The chain recombines TRBV18 with TRBJ2-1; 12 bases fit TRBD2. Germline CDR1 reads KGHSH; CDR2 reads LQKENI. V lost 3 bases and J lost 8; bases outside the gene matches: 8. The CDR3 is made up of 16 amino acids. The CDR3 nucleotides are TGTGCCAGCTCACCGCAGCTAGCGGGGGGGTCGGATGAGCAGTTCTTC. This translates into CASSPQLAGGSDEQFF.

This clone appeared a single time. The chain joins TRBV6-5 to TRBJ2-1; D perhaps matches TRBD2 (5 bases). The V and J ends lost 6 bases and 2 bases respectively, with 14 bases between them. CDR3 length: 15 residues. Looked up from germline, CDR1 is MNHEY and CDR2 is SVGAGI. CDR3 DNA sequence: TGTGCCAGCAGCTCGGGAAGGTTAGCCTACAATGAGCAGTTCTTC. It yields the protein CASSSGRLAYNEQFF.

V and J are TRBV7-2 and TRBJ1-4; D not certain. The CDR3 is 15 amino acids. Germline V CDR1 and CDR2: SGHTA, FQGNSA. Trimming stripped 2 bases from V and 0 bases from J, with 7 bases between. CDR3 residues: CASSLTVATNEKLFF. The CDR3 coding sequence is TGTGCCAGCAGCTTAACGGTTGCAACTAATGAAAAACTGTTTTTT.

The V gene is TRBV24-1, the J gene TRBJ2-3; the D is unclear. The CDR3 consists of 12 residues. Trimming pared 4 bases from V and 2 bases from J, leaving 3 bases between. Germline CDR1 is KGHDR and CDR2 is SFDVKD. The CDR3 coding sequence is TGTGCCACCAGTGAAAACACAGATACGCAGTATTTT. As protein: CATSENTDTQYF.

V usage is TRBV12-3 or TRBV12-4 and J usage is TRBJ1-1, with unresolved D. This CDR3 has 12 residues. The ends were cut back, 6 bases at V and 1 base at J, with 6 bases in the middle. The CDR3 nucleotides are TGTGCCAGCAGAACTCCGAACACTGAAGCTTTCTTT. It codes for CASRTPNTEAFF.

This chain joins TRBV9 and TRBJ1-5, with D perhaps TRBD1 (5 bases). The CDR3 contains 16 residues. Trimming shortened V by 5 bases and J by 1 base, and 16 bases separated the two germline ends. Germline CDR1 is SGDLS and CDR2 is YYNGEE. The CDR3 region is CASSPGIEISNQPQHF. The CDR3 DNA reads as TGTGCCAGCAGTCCAGGGATTGAGATCAGCAATCAGCCCCAGCATTTT.

This sequence joins TRBV12-5 and TRBJ1-1; weak D call: TRBD1 (6 bases). The CDR3 runs 16 residues. The germline V and J ends were trimmed by 2 bases and 1 base, with 14 bases remaining between them. Looked up from germline, CDR1 is LGHNT and CDR2 is FRNRAP. In DNA form, the CDR3 reads TGTGCTAGTGGTTTGTCCCAGGGGTTAGGGAACACTGAAGCTTTCTTT. Translating it yields CASGLSQGLGNTEAFF.

The chain has TRBV9 and TRBJ2-1, with 8 bases identical to TRBD2. Germline-derived CDR1 and CDR2 are SGDLS and YYNGEE. The CDR3 contains 16 residues. The V segment lost 5 bases and the J segment 1 base; nucleotides outside the gene matches: 8. The chain's CDR3 is CASSPPSSGSYNEQFF. In nucleotides, the CDR3 is TGTGCCAGCAGTCCCCCGTCTAGCGGGTCCTACAATGAGCAGTTCTTC.

The chain combines TRBV27 with TRBJ2-3, with a possible D match to TRBD2 (6 bases). Trimming shortened V by 5 bases and J by 4 bases, and 16 bases separated the two germline ends. This CDR3 spans 15 amino acids. CDR1 MNHEY and CDR2 SMNVEV come from the germline V gene (reference sequence). CDR3 region: CASSPLRGRPDTQYF. The CDR3 DNA reads as TGTGCCAGCAGTCCACTCCGAGGGAGGCCAGATACGCAGTATTTT.

The chain joins TRBV29-1 to TRBJ1-1; a weak D match, TRBD1 (5 bases). The CDR3 has 14 residues. V shed 2 bases and J shed 0 bases, with 10 bases lying between them. Germline V lookup: CDR1 SQVTM, CDR2 ANQGSEA. CDR3 in DNA: TGCAGCGTTGAACCGGGGGGGATGAACACTGAAGCTTTCTTT. Amino acids: CSVEPGGMNTEAFF.

CDR3 nucleotide sequence: TGTGCCAGCAGCCAACGGAGAGGCACCGGGGAGCTGTTTTTT. Its translation is CASSQRRGTGELFF. This chain links TRBV3-1 (or the pseudogene TRBV3-2) with TRBJ2-2; D is undetermined. The germline V gene has CDR1 LGHDT and CDR2 YNNKEL (reference sequence). Trimming stripped 2 bases from V and 4 bases from J, with 8 bases between. This CDR3 has 14 amino acids.

This chain links TRBV12-3 or TRBV12-4 with TRBJ2-7, with D possibly matching TRBD1 (5 bases). V was pared by 4 bases and J by 9 bases, with 13 bases between. The CDR3 extends over 12 amino acids. CDR3 nucleotides: TGTGCCAGCAGTTCGACAGCTCCTCGGCAGTACTTC. It codes for CASSSTAPRQYF.

This rearrangement joins TRBV9 to TRBJ2-5, with D tentatively TRBD1 (5 bases). Germline lookup yields CDR1 SGDLS and CDR2 YYNGEE. The V end was cut by 5 bases, the J end by 2 bases, with 10 bases between. This CDR3 comprises 13 residues. Here the CDR3 DNA reads TGTGCCAGCAGTAGACAGTATCAAGAGACCCAGTACTTC. The encoded protein is CASSRQYQETQYF.

This clone appeared a few times. The V gene is TRBV7-2, the J gene TRBJ2-3; TRBD2 aligns across 7 bases. Germline assignment: CDR1 SGHTA and CDR2 FQGNSA. The CDR3 is 13 amino acids. V lost 1 base, J lost 7 bases, and 2 bases stayed unmatched. DNA of the CDR3: TGTGCCAGCAGCTTAGGACTAGCAAATACGCAGTATTTT. Protein: CASSLGLANTQYF.

The chain uses TRBV4-1 and TRBJ1-6; D is perhaps TRBD1 (5 bases). V was pared by 0 bases and J by 7 bases, with 13 bases between. Per germline, CDR1 MGHRA and CDR2 YSYEKL. The CDR3 consists of 16 residues. The CDR3 bases are TGCGCCAGCAGCCAAGAGCGGGGCAGTGGGAATTCACCCCTCCACTTT. Translating it yields CASSQERGSGNSPLHF.

This sequence joins TRBV5-1 and TRBJ2-1; 10 bases are shared with TRBD2. J was trimmed by 5 bases and V by 4 bases; bases with no gene match: 3. The germline gives CDR1 SGHRS, CDR2 YFSETQ. The CDR3 length is 14 residues. The CDR3 bases are TGCGCCAGCAGCAACGGACTAGCGGACAATGAGCAGTTCTTC. Protein: CASSNGLADNEQFF.

Worth noting for this clone: The junction does not match germline at one end; this may be a read error. J is TRBJ2-2 and V is TRBV4-2; 10 nucleotides agree with TRBD2. This CDR3 region has 20 residues. Germline CDR1 LGHNA, CDR2 YNFKEQ. In DNA, the CDR3 is TGTGCCAGCAGCCAAGATTGGCTAGCGGGAGTGATGCCGAATACCGGGGAGCTGTTTTTT. It is translated as CASSQDWLAGVMPNTGELFF.

V and J are TRBV19 and TRBJ1-2; D is ambiguous. V gave up 2 bases and J gave up 1 base, with 5 bases separating them. Germline V CDR1 and CDR2: LNHDA, SQIVND (reference sequence). This CDR3 has 13 residues. CDR3 sequence reads: CASSIQDNYGYTF. DNA of the CDR3: TGTGCCAGTAGTATACAGGATAACTATGGCTACACCTTC.

The chain uses TRBV4-3 and TRBJ2-2; TRBD1 is a possible D gene (5 bases). CDR3 length: 15 amino acids. V lost 0 bases and J 6 bases, leaving 11 bases between the germline ends. CDR1 and CDR2 (germline): LGHNA, YSLEER. The CDR3 DNA reads as TGCGCCAGCAGCCAAGACTCCCACAGGCCCGGGGAGCTGTTTTTT. Translation gives CASSQDSHRPGELFF.

The chain employs TRBV5-1 and TRBJ2-3, with D perhaps matching TRBD2 (7 bases). Germline-derived CDR1 and CDR2 are SGHRS and YFSETQ. The CDR3 loop spans 15 amino acids. Between the trimmed V and J ends, which lost 0 bases and 2 bases, there was a span of 10 bases. The CDR3 loop is CASSLAGGSTDTQYF. The CDR3 DNA is TGCGCCAGCAGCTTGGCGGGGGGCTCCACAGATACGCAGTATTTT.